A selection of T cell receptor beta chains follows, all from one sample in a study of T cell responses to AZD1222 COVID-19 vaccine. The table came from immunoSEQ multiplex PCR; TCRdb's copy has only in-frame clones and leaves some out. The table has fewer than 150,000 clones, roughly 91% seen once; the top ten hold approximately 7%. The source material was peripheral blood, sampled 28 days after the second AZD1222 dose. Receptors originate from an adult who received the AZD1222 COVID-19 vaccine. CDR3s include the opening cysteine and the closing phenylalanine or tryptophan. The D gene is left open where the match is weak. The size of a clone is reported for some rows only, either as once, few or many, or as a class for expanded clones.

DNA: TGTGCCAGCAGTTCTAAGGGGGTTAAAACTGAAGCTTTCTTT
CDR3: CASSSKGVKTEAFF
V: TRBV2
size: .
D: .
J: TRBJ1-1

DNA: TGTGCCAGCAGACTCGGGACAGGGTTCGATGGCTACACCTTC
CDR3: CASRLGTGFDGYTF
V: TRBV7-9
size: .
D: TRBD1
J: TRBJ1-2

DNA: TGTGCCAGCAACTCCGCCCCACTTCGGGCGGGGACTGAAGCTTTCTTT
CDR3: CASNSAPLRAGTEAFF
V: TRBV7-9
size: .
D: .
J: TRBJ1-1

DNA: TGTGCCAGCAGCTTGGGACAGGGGCCTGGCACCGGGGAGCTGTTTTTT
CDR3: CASSLGQGPGTGELFF
V: TRBV5-4
size: few
D: TRBD1
J: TRBJ2-2

DNA: TGTGCCAGCAGTTTGGGGGTCAACTATGGCTACACCTTC
CDR3: CASSLGVNYGYTF
V: TRBV2
size: .
D: .
J: TRBJ1-2

DNA: TGTGCCACCACATTGGGGGCAGGGATGAACACTGAAGCTTTCTTT
CDR3: CATTLGAGMNTEAFF
V: TRBV2
size: .
D: .
J: TRBJ1-1

DNA: TGTGCCAGCAGTGAGACTAGCGGGCAAGAGACCCAGTACTTC
CDR3: CASSETSGQETQYF
V: TRBV2
size: .
D: TRBD2
J: TRBJ2-5

DNA: TGTGCCAGCTCGCGGGCCAAGCGGACAGACTCCTACGAGCAGTACTTC
CDR3: CASSRAKRTDSYEQYF
V: TRBV18
size: .
D: .
J: TRBJ2-7

DNA: TGTGCCAGCAGTACAATAAGGGAGGCACCGAAGTTCTATGGCTACACCTTC
CDR3: CASSTIREAPKFYGYTF
V: TRBV11-2
size: .
D: .
J: TRBJ1-2

DNA: TGTGCCAGCAGTTTATCCCGGACAGCCATCCCGGGCTATGGCTACACCTTC
CDR3: CASSLSRTAIPGYGYTF
V: TRBV27
size: once
D: .
J: TRBJ1-2

DNA: TGTGCCAGCAGTTTAAATCGGGGTCTCTATGGCTACACCTTC
CDR3: CASSLNRGLYGYTF
V: TRBV27
size: .
D: .
J: TRBJ1-2

DNA: TGTGCCAGCAGCCAAGTCGCGGGGGAGGGTCACAATGAGCAGTTCTTC
CDR3: CASSQVAGEGHNEQFF
V: TRBV4-2
size: .
D: TRBD2
J: TRBJ2-1

DNA: TGTGCCAGCAGCCCCCTAGGACAGGGGGCGCGAGGCTACACCTTC
CDR3: CASSPLGQGARGYTF
V: TRBV14
size: .
D: TRBD1
J: TRBJ1-2

DNA: TGCGCCAGCAGCTTCGGGGGCAGTGGTTATGGCTACACCTTC
CDR3: CASSFGGSGYGYTF
V: TRBV5-1
size: .
D: .
J: TRBJ1-2

DNA: TGTGCCAGCTCTACTAGCGGGGCCGGGGAGCTGTTTTTT
CDR3: CASSTSGAGELFF
V: TRBV6-5
size: few
D: TRBD2
J: TRBJ2-2

DNA: TGCGCCAGCAGCTTGGCGTCCAGGGGAAGTGGCACTGAAGCTTTCTTT
CDR3: CASSLASRGSGTEAFF
V: TRBV5-1
size: .
D: .
J: TRBJ1-1

DNA: TGTGCCAGCAGCCCCTTAAGGGATTCACCCCTCCACTTT
CDR3: CASSPLRDSPLHF
V: TRBV7-2
size: once
D: .
J: TRBJ1-6

DNA: TGTGCCAGCAGTGAAGGTTCCTACAATGAGCAGTTCTTC
CDR3: CASSEGSYNEQFF
V: TRBV25-1
size: .
D: .
J: TRBJ2-1

DNA: TGTGCCAGCAGCTTGGTGGACAGGGGGCTGAGAGGCTACACCTTC
CDR3: CASSLVDRGLRGYTF
V: TRBV7-2
size: once
D: TRBD1
J: TRBJ1-2

DNA: TGTGCCAGCAGTTATGGACAGGCGGGAACCAATGAGCAGTTCTTC
CDR3: CASSYGQAGTNEQFF
V: TRBV27
size: .
D: .
J: TRBJ2-1

DNA: TGTGCCAGCAGCGTAGTCGTTGGGGAGACCCAGTACTTC
CDR3: CASSVVVGETQYF
V: TRBV9
size: .
D: .
J: TRBJ2-5